The clone carrying this TCR beta chain has a count of ten or more. These data belong to a study of T cell repertoires in cytomegalovirus infection. As for the study in general: Both a matching HLA type and CMV infection were indicated by public TCR beta signatures.

Each CDR3 protein gets one entry after TCRdb re-called the reads with MiXCR. The table records just over 300,000 distinct CDR3 sequences, roughly 15% of them present only once. Material for sequencing was PBMCs. The origin of this receptor is a human donor in good health (CMV status not recorded). Some clones in this sample may be carry-over from other donors' samples.

CDR3 protein: CSARKLRTSGALEQYF. The CDR3, as DNA: TGCAGTGCTAGAAAACTTCGGACTAGCGGGGCCCTTGAGCAGTACTTC. The rearrangement links TRBV20-1 to TRBJ2-7; 12 nucleotides align to TRBD2. The V gene end was trimmed by 2 bases and the J gene end by 7 bases; junction bases not matched to a gene: 12. The germline V gene encodes CDR1 DFQATT and CDR2 SNEGSKA (reference sequence). The CDR3 covers 16 residues.